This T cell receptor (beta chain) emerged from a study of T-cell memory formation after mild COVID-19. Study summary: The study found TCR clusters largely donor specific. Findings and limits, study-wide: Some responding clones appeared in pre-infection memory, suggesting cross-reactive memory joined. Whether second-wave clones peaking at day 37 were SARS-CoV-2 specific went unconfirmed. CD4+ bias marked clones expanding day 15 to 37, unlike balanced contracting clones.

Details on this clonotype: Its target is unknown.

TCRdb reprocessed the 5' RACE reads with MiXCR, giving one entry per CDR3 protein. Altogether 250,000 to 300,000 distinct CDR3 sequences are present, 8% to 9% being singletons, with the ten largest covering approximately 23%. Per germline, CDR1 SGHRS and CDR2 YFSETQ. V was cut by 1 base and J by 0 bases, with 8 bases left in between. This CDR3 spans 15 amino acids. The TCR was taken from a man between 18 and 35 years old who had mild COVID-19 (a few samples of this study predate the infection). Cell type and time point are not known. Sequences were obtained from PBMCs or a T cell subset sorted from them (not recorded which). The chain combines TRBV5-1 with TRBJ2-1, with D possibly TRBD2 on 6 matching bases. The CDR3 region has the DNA TGCGCCAGCAGCTTGATGGAGGGCTCCTACAATGAGCAGTTCTTC. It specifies CASSLMEGSYNEQFF. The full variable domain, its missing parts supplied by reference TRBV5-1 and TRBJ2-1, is KAGVTQTPRYLIKTRGQQVTLSCSPISGHRSVSWYQQTPGQGLQFLFEYFSETQRNKGNFPGRFSGRQFSNSRSEMNVSTLELGDSALYLCASSLMEGSYNEQFFGPGTRLTVL.